This entry concerns a single TCR beta chain. Relative to the germline gene, one junction end is altered; a read error may explain this. The data originate from a study of T-cell reconstitution after alpha-beta-depleted transplantation in children. Unique molecular identifiers featured in how the TCRbeta library was prepared. TCRdb reprocessed the PCR reads with MiXCR, giving one entry per CDR3 protein. In the table there are a few hundred thousand distinct CDR3 sequences, roughly 18% of which are singletons. The CDR3 totals 17 residues. Germline assignment: CDR1 SGDLS and CDR2 YYNGEE. Sequenced here: PBMCs from the stem cell graft donor, sampled from the stem cell graft. J is TRBJ1-1 and V is TRBV9, with D perhaps TRBD1 (6 bases). The sequence derives from a human donor who donated a stem cell graft to a child with acute lymphoblastic leukemia. Here the CDR3 DNA reads TGTCCCAGCAGCGTAGCGGGGCAGGGGATCTTGAACACTGAAGCTTTCTTT. It specifies CPSSVAGQGILNTEAFF.